This T cell receptor (beta chain) was observed in a study of cytomegalovirus exposure and HLA in healthy donors. Study outcomes and limitations: Highly shared sequence variants in one cluster were likely a sequencing artifact.

The J segment lost 5 bases and the V segment lost 1 base, leaving 14 bases of the junction unmatched. The CDR3 runs to 18 residues. Germline V gives CDR1 SGHAT, CDR2 FQNNGV. The PCR was carried out with 60 Vbeta primers and 13 Jbeta primers. As handled by the study authors: In a later analysis, of 80 million to 90 million unique beta chains, approximately 10 million appeared in at least two donors. Libraries were prepared by immunoSEQ multiplex PCR; TCRdb keeps only in-frame clonotypes and omits some of them. D and trimming come from the DNA, and the V and J calls and clone size come from that table. Of roughly 150,000 clones listed, 55% to 70% are singletons. On this clone: Its antigen is currently unknown.

Sequenced sample: PBMCs. This TCR was recovered from a woman between 25 and 40 years old in good health and CMV-seropositive. The chain has TRBV11-2 and TRBJ2-7; 10 bases line up with TRBD1. The DNA of the CDR3 is TGTGCCAGCAGCTTAGTTCCGGGACAGGGGTTGCGCGTCCACGAGCAGTACTTC. It is translated as CASSLVPGQGLRVHEQYF.